Below, 4 T cell receptor beta chains from the same sample are listed, as sequenced in a study of CD8+CD57+ T cells in acquired aplastic anemia. Investigators profiled TCR beta VDJ and CDR3 from genomic DNA template. TCRdb ran MiXCR on the reads and lists one entry per CDR3 protein. The sample consists of 100,000 to 130,000 distinct CDR3 sequences, 51% of them appearing once. The sample taken for sequencing was sorted CD4+, CD8+, or CD8+CD57+ T cells (not recorded which) from PBMCs. The origin of the receptors is a human donor in good health, serving as a control.

The chain uses TRBV5-1 and TRBJ1-3; D not resolved. Trimming removed 2 bases from V and 0 bases from J, with 9 bases in between. The CDR3 length is 15 residues. The germline CDR1 and CDR2 sequences are SGHRS and YFSETQ. CDR3 sequence reads: CASSFSGDSGNTIYF. In DNA form, the CDR3 reads TGCGCCAGCAGCTTTAGTGGAGACTCTGGAAACACCATATATTTT.

There are many counts of this clonotype. This chain uses TRBV25-1 with TRBJ1-1, with a tentative D call TRBD1 (6 bases). V was cut by 4 bases and J by 0 bases, with 15 bases left in between. CDR3 length: 16 amino acids. Germline V gene lookup returns CDR1 MGHDK and CDR2 SYGVNS. The CDR3 region is CASSGLSTGMNTEAFF. The CDR3 DNA follows: TGTGCCAGCAGTGGGCTCTCGACAGGCATGAACACTGAAGCTTTCTTT. The full variable domain, its missing parts supplied by reference TRBV25-1 and TRBJ1-1, is EADIYQTPRYLVIGTGKKITLECSQTMGHDKMYWYQQDPGMELHLIHYSYGVNSTEKGDLSSESTVSRIRTEHFPLTLESARPSHTSQYLCASSGLSTGMNTEAFFGQGTRLTVV.

This rearrangement joins TRBV12-3 or TRBV12-4 to TRBJ1-6; the D is unclear. The ends were cut back, 4 bases at V and 7 bases at J, with 2 bases in the middle. The CDR3 consists of 11 residues. The CDR3 region is CASSSNSPLHF. Here the CDR3 DNA reads TGTGCCAGCAGTTCGAATTCACCCCTCCACTTT.

The chain combines TRBV6-1 with TRBJ1-1, with D unclear. Germline CDR1 and CDR2: MNHNS and SASEGT. Deletions cut 8 bases from V and 1 base from J, with 11 bases between. CDR3 length: 13 residues. The CDR3 loop is CASEGSGNTEAFF. The CDR3 nucleotides read TGTGCCAGCGAGGGTTCTGGGAACACTGAAGCTTTCTTT.